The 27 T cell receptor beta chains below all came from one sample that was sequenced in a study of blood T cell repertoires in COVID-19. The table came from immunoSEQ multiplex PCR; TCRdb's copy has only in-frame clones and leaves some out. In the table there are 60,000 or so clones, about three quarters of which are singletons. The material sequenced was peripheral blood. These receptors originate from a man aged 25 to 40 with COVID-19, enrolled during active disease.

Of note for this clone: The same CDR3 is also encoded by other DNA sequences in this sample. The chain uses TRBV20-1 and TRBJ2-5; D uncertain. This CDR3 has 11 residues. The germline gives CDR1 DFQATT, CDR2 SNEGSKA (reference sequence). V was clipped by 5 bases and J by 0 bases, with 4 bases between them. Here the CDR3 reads CSAQYQETQYF. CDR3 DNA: TGCAGTGCTCAGTACCAAGAGACCCAGTACTTC.

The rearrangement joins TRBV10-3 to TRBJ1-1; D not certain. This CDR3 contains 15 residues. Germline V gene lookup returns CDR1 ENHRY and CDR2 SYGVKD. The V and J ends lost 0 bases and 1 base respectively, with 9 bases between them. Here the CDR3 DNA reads TGTGCCATCAGTGAGTCCAAGCTTGAGAACACTGAAGCTTTCTTT. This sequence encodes CAISESKLENTEAFF.

CDR3 sequence reads: CASSSGTEYEQYF. The DNA for the CDR3 is TGTGCCAGCAGTTCCGGGACAGAGTACGAGCAGTACTTC. The J gene is TRBJ2-7, the V gene TRBV12-3 or TRBV12-4; 7 bases are a match to TRBD1. V was pared by 4 bases and J by 4 bases, with 4 bases of the junction left unmatched. The CDR3 contains 13 residues.

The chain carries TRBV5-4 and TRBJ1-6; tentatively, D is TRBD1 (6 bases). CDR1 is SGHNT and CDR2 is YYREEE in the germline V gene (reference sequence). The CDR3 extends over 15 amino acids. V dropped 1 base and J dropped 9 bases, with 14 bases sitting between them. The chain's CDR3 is CASSLNRARGSPLHF. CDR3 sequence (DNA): TGTGCCAGCAGCTTGAACAGGGCTCGGGGTTCACCCCTCCACTTT. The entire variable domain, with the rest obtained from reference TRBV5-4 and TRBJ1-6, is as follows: ETGVTQSPTHLIKTRGQQVTLRCSSQSGHNTVSWYQQALGQGPQFIFQYYREEENGRGNFPPRFSGLQFPNYSSELNVNALELDDSALYLCASSLNRARGSPLHFGNGTRLTVT.

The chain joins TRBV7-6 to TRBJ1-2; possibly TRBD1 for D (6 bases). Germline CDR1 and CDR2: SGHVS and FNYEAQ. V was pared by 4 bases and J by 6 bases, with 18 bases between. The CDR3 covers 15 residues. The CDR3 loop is CASSYYATGSDGYTF. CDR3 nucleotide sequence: TGTGCCAGCAGCTATTATGCTACAGGGTCTGATGGCTACACCTTC.

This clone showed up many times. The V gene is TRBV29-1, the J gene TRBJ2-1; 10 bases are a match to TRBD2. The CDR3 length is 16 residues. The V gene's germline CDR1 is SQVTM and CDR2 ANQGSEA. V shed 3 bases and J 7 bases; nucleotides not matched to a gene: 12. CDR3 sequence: CSVDSASGSFRNEQFF. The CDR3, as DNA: TGCAGCGTTGACTCGGCTAGCGGGAGTTTCCGGAATGAGCAGTTCTTC.

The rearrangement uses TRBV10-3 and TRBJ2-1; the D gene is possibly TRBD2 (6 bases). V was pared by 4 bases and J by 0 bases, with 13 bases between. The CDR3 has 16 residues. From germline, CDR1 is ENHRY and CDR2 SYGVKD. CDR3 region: CAISGGSGTSYNEQFF. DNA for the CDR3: TGTGCCATCAGTGGCGGTAGCGGAACCTCCTACAATGAGCAGTTCTTC.

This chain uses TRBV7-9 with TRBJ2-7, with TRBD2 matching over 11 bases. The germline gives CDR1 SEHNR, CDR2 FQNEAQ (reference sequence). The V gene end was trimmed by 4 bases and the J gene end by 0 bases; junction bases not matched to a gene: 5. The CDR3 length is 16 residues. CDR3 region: CASSSTSGTSSYEQYF. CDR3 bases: TGTGCCAGCAGCTCGACTAGCGGGACTTCCTCCTACGAGCAGTACTTC.

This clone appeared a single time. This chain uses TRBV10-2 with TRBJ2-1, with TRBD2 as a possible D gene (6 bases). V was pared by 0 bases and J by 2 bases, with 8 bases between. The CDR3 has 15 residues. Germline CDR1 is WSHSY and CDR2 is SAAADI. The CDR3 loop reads CASSESRGTYNEQFF. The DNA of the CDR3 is TGCGCCAGCAGTGAGTCGCGGGGCACCTACAATGAGCAGTTCTTC.

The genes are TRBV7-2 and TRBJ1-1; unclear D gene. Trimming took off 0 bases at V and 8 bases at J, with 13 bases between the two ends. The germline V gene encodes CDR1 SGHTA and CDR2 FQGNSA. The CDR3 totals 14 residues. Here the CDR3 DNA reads TGTGCCAGCAGCTTAGCGCGTCGGTCACCCGAAGCTTTCTTT. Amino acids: CASSLARRSPEAFF.

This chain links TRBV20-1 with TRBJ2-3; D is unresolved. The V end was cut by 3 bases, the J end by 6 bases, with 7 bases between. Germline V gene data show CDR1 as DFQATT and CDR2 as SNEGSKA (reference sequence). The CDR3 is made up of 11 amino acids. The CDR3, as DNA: TGCAGTGCTAGCCTCTCCGATACGCAGTATTTT. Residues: CSASLSDTQYF.

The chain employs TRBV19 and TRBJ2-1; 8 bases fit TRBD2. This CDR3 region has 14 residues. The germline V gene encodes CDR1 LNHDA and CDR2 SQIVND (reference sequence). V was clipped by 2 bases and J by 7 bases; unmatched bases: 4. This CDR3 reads CASSITGGKNEQFF. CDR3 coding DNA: TGTGCCAGTAGTATAACGGGGGGGAAGAATGAGCAGTTCTTC.

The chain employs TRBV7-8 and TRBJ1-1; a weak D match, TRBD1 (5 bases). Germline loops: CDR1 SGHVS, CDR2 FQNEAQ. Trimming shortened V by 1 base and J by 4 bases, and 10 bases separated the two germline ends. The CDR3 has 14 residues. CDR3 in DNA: TGTGCCAGCAGCTTAGGGGGCTGGGGCACTGAAGCTTTCTTT. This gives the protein CASSLGGWGTEAFF.

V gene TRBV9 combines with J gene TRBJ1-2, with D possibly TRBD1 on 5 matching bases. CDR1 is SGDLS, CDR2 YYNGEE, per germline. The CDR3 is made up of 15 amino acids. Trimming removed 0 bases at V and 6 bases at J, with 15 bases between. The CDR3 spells CASSVDSQGLNGYTF. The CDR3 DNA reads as TGTGCCAGCAGCGTAGATAGTCAGGGCCTGAATGGCTACACCTTC.

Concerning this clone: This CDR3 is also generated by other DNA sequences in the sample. The CDR3: CASTWEGVNSPLHF. In DNA, the CDR3 is TGTGCCAGCACCTGGGAAGGGGTCAATTCACCCCTCCACTTT. The rearrangement uses TRBV28 and TRBJ1-6; D perhaps matches TRBD1 (5 bases). CDR3 size: 14 residues. Per the germline V gene, CDR1 is MDHEN and CDR2 is SYDVKM. The V end lost 7 bases, the J end lost 7 bases, and 14 bases lay between the germline ends.

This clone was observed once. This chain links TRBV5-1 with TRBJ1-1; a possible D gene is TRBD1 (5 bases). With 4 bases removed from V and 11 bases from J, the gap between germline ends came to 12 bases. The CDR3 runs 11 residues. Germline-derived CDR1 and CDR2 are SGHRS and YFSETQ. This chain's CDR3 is CASSAGFWAFF. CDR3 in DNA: TGCGCCAGCAGCGCAGGGTTTTGGGCTTTCTTT. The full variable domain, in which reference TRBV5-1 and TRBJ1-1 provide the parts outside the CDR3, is KAGVTQTPRYLIKTRGQQVTLSCSPISGHRSVSWYQQTPGQGLQFLFEYFSETQRNKGNFPGRFSGRQFSNSRSEMNVSTLELGDSALYLCASSAGFWAFFGQGTRLTVV.

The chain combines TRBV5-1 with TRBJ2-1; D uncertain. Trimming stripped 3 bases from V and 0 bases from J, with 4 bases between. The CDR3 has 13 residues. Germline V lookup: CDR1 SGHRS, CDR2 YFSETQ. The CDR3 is CASSSSSYNEQFF. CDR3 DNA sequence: TGCGCCAGCAGCTCGAGCTCCTACAATGAGCAGTTCTTC.

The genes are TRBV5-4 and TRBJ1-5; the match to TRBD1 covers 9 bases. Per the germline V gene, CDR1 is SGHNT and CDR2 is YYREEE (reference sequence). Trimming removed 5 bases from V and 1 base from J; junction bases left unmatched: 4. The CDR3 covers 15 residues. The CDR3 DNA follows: TGTGCCAGCAGTCCCGACAGGGGGAGCAATCAGCCCCAGCATTTT. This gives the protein CASSPDRGSNQPQHF.

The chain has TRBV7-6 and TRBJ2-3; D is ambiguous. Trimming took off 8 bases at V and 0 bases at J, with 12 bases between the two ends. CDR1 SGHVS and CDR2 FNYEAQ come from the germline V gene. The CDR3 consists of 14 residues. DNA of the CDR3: TGTGCCAGCCAACCGAAAACTAGCACAGATACGCAGTATTTT. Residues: CASQPKTSTDTQYF.

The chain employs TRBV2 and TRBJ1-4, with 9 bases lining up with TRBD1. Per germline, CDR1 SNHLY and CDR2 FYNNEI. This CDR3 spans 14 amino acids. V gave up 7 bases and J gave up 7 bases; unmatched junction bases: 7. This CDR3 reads CASTPTGGREKLFF. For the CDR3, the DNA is TGTGCCAGCACCCCGACAGGGGGACGTGAAAAACTGTTTTTT.

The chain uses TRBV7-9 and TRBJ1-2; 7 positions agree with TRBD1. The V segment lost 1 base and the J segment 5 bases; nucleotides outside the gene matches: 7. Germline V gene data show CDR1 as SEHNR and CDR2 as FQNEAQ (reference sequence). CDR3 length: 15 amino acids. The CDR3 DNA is TGTGCCAGCAGCTTAGAGGGGGCGCTTAGGTATGGCTACACCTTC. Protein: CASSLEGALRYGYTF.

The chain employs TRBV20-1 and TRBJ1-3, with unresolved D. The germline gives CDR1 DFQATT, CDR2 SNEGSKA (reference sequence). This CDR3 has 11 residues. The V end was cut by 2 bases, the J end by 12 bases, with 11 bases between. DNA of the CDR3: TGCAGTGCTAGACGCCCGAGTGGCATATATTTT. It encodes CSARRPSGIYF.

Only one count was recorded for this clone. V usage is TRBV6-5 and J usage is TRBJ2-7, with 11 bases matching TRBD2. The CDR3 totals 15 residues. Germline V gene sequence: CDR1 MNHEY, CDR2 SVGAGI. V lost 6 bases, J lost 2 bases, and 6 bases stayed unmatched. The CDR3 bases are TGTGCCAGCAGCGACGGGACTAGCGGTGCCTACGAGCAGTACTTC. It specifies CASSDGTSGAYEQYF.

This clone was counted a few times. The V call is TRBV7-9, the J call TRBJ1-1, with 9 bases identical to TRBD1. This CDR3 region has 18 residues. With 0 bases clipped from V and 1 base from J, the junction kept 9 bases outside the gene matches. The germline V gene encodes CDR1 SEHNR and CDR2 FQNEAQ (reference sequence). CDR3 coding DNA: TGTGCCAGCAGCTTAGCTCGGGACAGGGTAGGCGGGAACACTGAAGCTTTCTTT. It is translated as CASSLARDRVGGNTEAFF.

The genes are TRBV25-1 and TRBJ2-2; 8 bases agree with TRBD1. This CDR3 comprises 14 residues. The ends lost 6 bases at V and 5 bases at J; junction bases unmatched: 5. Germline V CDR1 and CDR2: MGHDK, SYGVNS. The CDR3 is CASSLTGGTGELFF. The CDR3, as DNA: TGTGCCAGCAGCCTAACAGGGGGAACCGGGGAGCTGTTTTTT.

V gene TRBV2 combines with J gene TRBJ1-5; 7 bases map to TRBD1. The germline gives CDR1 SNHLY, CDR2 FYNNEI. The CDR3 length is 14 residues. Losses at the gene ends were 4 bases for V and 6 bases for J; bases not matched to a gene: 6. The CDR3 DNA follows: TGTGCCAGCAGTGGACAGGCAGGGGGTCAGCCCCAGCATTTT. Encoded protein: CASSGQAGGQPQHF.

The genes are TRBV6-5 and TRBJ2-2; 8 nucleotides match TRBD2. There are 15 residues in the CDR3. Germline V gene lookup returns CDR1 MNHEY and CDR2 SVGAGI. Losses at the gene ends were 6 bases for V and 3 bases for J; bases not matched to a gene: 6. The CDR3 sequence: CASRSGRGDTGELFF. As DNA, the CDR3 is TGTGCCAGCAGGTCCGGGAGGGGGGACACCGGGGAGCTGTTTTTT.